This entry concerns a single T cell receptor beta chain. What it recognizes is unknown. This may arise from a read error, as a much more abundant clone is one base away. The data belong to a study of early T cells in non-severe SARS-CoV-2 infection. The protocol attached unique molecular identifiers to individual cDNA molecules. MiXCR, applied by TCRdb to the 5' RACE reads, yields one record per CDR3 protein. Of approximately 60,000 distinct CDR3 sequences listed, around an eighth are singletons. Regarding the study as a whole: VDJdb matching favored anti-spike CD8 responses, missing private and CD4 specificities.

Looked up from germline, CDR1 is MDHEN and CDR2 is SYDVKM. The CDR3 extends over 12 amino acids. The V gene is TRBV28, the J gene TRBJ2-3, with D possibly TRBD1 on 5 matching bases. The DNA end favors TRBJ1-5, so the J call may be wrong. This clonotype originated in an adult who was a healthcare worker with PCR-confirmed SARS-CoV-2 infection or an uninfected control (not recorded which). Material for sequencing was whole blood. CDR3 DNA sequence: TGTGCCAGCAGTTCGGCGGGGGATACGCAGCATTTT. As protein: CASSSAGDTQHF.